The 26 T cell receptor beta chains in this list originate from one sample, sequenced in a study of identical twins. MiXCR, applied by TCRdb to the 5' RACE reads, yields one record per CDR3 protein. Of about 450,000 distinct CDR3 sequences in the sample, less than 20% are singletons; the top ten hold approximately 12%. The sample consisted of naive T cells sorted from blood. All receptors come from a man aged 45-65 years in good health.

This clonotype was seen more than once but under ten times. This chain joins TRBV15 and TRBJ2-7, with TRBD2 matching 9 bases. The germline CDR1 and CDR2 sequences are LNHNV and YYDKDF (reference sequence). The CDR3 spans 14 residues. V gave up 1 base and J gave up 4 bases; unmatched junction bases: 2. This CDR3 is CATSRVTSGYEQYF. The CDR3 DNA sequence: TGTGCCACCAGCAGAGTGACTAGCGGATACGAGCAGTACTTC.

The CDR3 reads CSARDALAGDNEQFF. The CDR3 nucleotides are TGCAGTGCTAGAGACGCACTAGCGGGAGACAATGAGCAGTTCTTC. V is TRBV20-1 and J is TRBJ2-1, with 11 bases identical to TRBD2. With V trimmed by 0 bases and J by 5 bases, 3 bases remained unmatched. Per the germline V gene, CDR1 is DFQATT and CDR2 is SNEGSKA (reference sequence). This CDR3 is 15 amino acids long.

This clonotype was counted between two and nine times. The chain combines TRBV20-1 with TRBJ2-7; 7 nucleotides agree with TRBD2. CDR3 length: 16 residues. Germline V gene sequence: CDR1 DFQATT, CDR2 SNEGSKA (reference sequence). V shed 3 bases and J 0 bases; nucleotides not matched to a gene: 11. The CDR3 sequence: CSASERLATSSYEQYF. The CDR3 DNA reads TGCAGTGCTAGTGAAAGACTAGCAACCTCCTCCTACGAGCAGTACTTC.

This clonotype showed up many times. The chain combines TRBV12-3 or TRBV12-4 with TRBJ2-7; weak D call: TRBD1 (6 bases). V lost 7 bases to trimming and J lost 6 bases, with 22 bases between them. The CDR3 spans 15 residues. CDR3 sequence reads: CASTLGTFRLSEQYF. The CDR3, as DNA: TGTGCCAGCACCCTAGGGACATTTCGTCTCAGCGAGCAGTACTTC.

The V gene is TRBV10-3, the J gene TRBJ1-5; TRBD1 agrees at 7 bases. Germline V CDR1 and CDR2: ENHRY, SYGVKD. V was clipped by 3 bases and J by 3 bases; unmatched bases: 8. The CDR3 has 16 amino acids. The CDR3 DNA sequence: TGTGCCATCAGTGAAAGGGGGCTGCAAGACAATCAGCCCCAGCATTTT. Amino acids: CAISERGLQDNQPQHF.

This clonotype was detected a few times. The chain couples TRBV20-1 to TRBJ2-1, with 13 positions matching TRBD2. The CDR3 is 14 amino acids. The V and J ends lost 6 bases and 5 bases, in that order; junction bases with no gene match: 4. Germline CDR1 reads DFQATT; CDR2 reads SNEGSKA (reference sequence). CDR3 nucleotides: TGCAGTGCCATGGGGACTAGCGGGGACAATGAGCAGTTCTTC. This encodes CSAMGTSGDNEQFF.

This clonotype came up a few times. This sequence joins TRBV28 and TRBJ1-1, with a tentative D call TRBD1 (6 bases). The germline V gene encodes CDR1 MDHEN and CDR2 SYDVKM. The CDR3 length is 15 residues. With 7 bases removed from V and 1 base from J, the gap between germline ends came to 16 bases. The CDR3 spells CASTLEGDANTEAFF. The CDR3 DNA reads TGTGCCAGCACTCTGGAGGGGGATGCGAACACTGAAGCTTTCTTT.

This clonotype was found a few times. The rearrangement uses TRBV7-8 and TRBJ1-5; TRBD1 agrees at 9 bases. V was clipped by 5 bases and J by 5 bases; unmatched bases: 19. The CDR3 is 19 residues long. Per germline, CDR1 SGHVS and CDR2 FQNEAQ. CDR3 DNA: TGTGCCAGCAGCCTCTGGGGGATTAGGGGACAGGGCAGGCATCAGCCCCAGCATTTT. As protein: CASSLWGIRGQGRHQPQHF.

There are a few counts of this clonotype. The chain couples TRBV28 to TRBJ2-1; TRBD2 is a possible D gene (6 bases). CDR1 and CDR2 (germline): MDHEN, SYDVKM. V lost 7 bases, J lost 8 bases, and 15 bases lay in between. The CDR3 runs to 13 residues. As DNA, the CDR3 is TGTGCCAGCAACACCGGGAGCATCGATGAGCAGTTCTTC. Translated: CASNTGSIDEQFF.

In this sample, this clonotype turned up many times. This chain joins TRBV20-1 and TRBJ2-1; 9 nucleotides match TRBD2. The germline V gene encodes CDR1 DFQATT and CDR2 SNEGSKA (reference sequence). Losses at the gene ends were 0 bases for V and 0 bases for J; bases not matched to a gene: 3. The CDR3 sequence is 16 residues long. For the CDR3, the DNA is TGCAGTGCTAGAGAAGTAGCGGGAGACTCCTACAATGAGCAGTTCTTC. Its translation is CSAREVAGDSYNEQFF.

This clonotype was picked up many times. The chain employs TRBV6-2 or TRBV6-3 and TRBJ1-2, with TRBD1 matching over 7 bases. V trimming: 7 bases; J trimming: 2 bases; junction bases outside the gene matches: 4. This CDR3 comprises 13 residues. Germline values: CDR1 MNHEY, CDR2 SVGEGT. Written as DNA, the CDR3 is TGTGCCAGCACATCGGGACAGAACTATGGCTACACCTTC. This codes for CASTSGQNYGYTF.

The chain couples TRBV6-5 to TRBJ2-1; 12 positions agree with TRBD1. V trimming: 0 bases; J trimming: 8 bases; junction bases outside the gene matches: 8. Per germline, CDR1 MNHEY and CDR2 SVGAGI. This CDR3 contains 17 residues. The CDR3: CASSYSRGTGGGYEQFF. CDR3 sequence (DNA): TGTGCCAGCAGTTACTCAAGGGGGACAGGGGGCGGCTATGAGCAGTTCTTC.

Ten or more counts support this clonotype. The chain joins TRBV29-1 to TRBJ2-2; possible D gene TRBD1, 5 bases. Germline CDR1 SQVTM, CDR2 ANQGSEA. Trimming removed 2 bases from V and 1 base from J, with 29 bases in between. This CDR3 has 21 amino acids. In DNA form, the CDR3 reads TGCAGCGTTGAAACCTTGACAGACACAGGAGATCATCTTCAGAACACCGGGGAGCTGTTTTTT. Translated: CSVETLTDTGDHLQNTGELFF.

This clonotype showed up just once. The gene calls are TRBV7-9 and TRBJ1-4, with a weak D call TRBD1 (5 bases). V lost 1 base and J 8 bases, leaving 11 bases between the germline ends. The CDR3 contains 14 residues. The germline gives CDR1 SEHNR, CDR2 FQNEAQ (reference sequence). The CDR3 sequence is CASSLVAGMEKLFF. In nucleotides, the CDR3 is TGTGCCAGCAGCTTAGTTGCAGGGATGGAAAAACTGTTTTTT.

Notes on this clonotype: This may stem from a read error, because a much larger clone lies one nucleotide away. Since the CDR3 does not end with the conserved phenylalanine or tryptophan, this likely comes from a read error. The chain links TRBV18 to TRBJ1-1; TRBD1 might be the D (6 bases). This CDR3 spans 12 amino acids. V lost 8 bases to trimming and J lost 10 bases, with 17 bases between them. Germline CDR1 is KGHSH and CDR2 is LQKENI. The CDR3: CASGEGGVGAFL. Here the CDR3 DNA reads TGTGCCAGCGGAGAGGGGGGAGTAGGAGCTTTCCTT.

This clonotype appeared once. V and J are TRBV21-1 and TRBJ1-3; TRBD1 reflects the table's D call only, with no check against the DNA. TRBV21-1 is an annotated pseudogene. CDR3 length: 18 residues. The CDR3 sequence: CASSIKPIGTGSGNTIYF. CDR3 DNA sequence: TGTGCCAGCAGCATCAAACCCATCGGGACAGGCTCTGGAAACACCATATATTTT.

This sequence joins TRBV6-2 or TRBV6-3 and TRBJ2-3; D is ambiguous. Germline V gives CDR1 MNHEY, CDR2 SVGEGT. The germline V and J ends were trimmed by 0 bases and 0 bases, with 19 bases remaining between them. The CDR3 sequence is 19 residues long. DNA for the CDR3: TGTGCCAGCAGTTACTCGTTCGAGGCAGAAACCTTTAGCACAGATACGCAGTATTTT. Encoded protein: CASSYSFEAETFSTDTQYF.

V and J are TRBV6-6 and TRBJ1-6; D is ambiguous. Germline lookup yields CDR1 MNHNY and CDR2 SVGAGI (reference sequence). Trimming removed 6 bases at V and 14 bases at J, with 17 bases between. This CDR3 contains 13 residues. CDR3: CASRPDGEVALHF. The CDR3 DNA reads as TGTGCCAGCAGACCCGACGGGGAAGTAGCCCTCCACTTT.

In this sample, this clonotype turned up a few times. CDR3 in DNA: TGTGCCAGCAGCTCCCGGGAGAGGGGAGATGGCTACACCTTC. Translation: CASSSRERGDGYTF. The rearrangement joins TRBV7-9 to TRBJ1-2, with D maybe TRBD1 (5 bases). Trimming pared 4 bases from V and 6 bases from J, leaving 15 bases between. Germline V CDR1 and CDR2: SEHNR, FQNEAQ (reference sequence). This CDR3 has 14 residues.

This clonotype has ten or more counts. The chain joins TRBV5-6 to TRBJ2-5; TRBD1 or TRBD2 may be the D gene (5 bases each). CDR3 size: 16 residues. V was trimmed by 6 bases and J by 1 base, leaving 19 bases between them. CDR1 and CDR2 (germline): SGHDT, YYEEEE. The DNA for the CDR3 is TGTGCCAGCATCCCCTCCGGGGCCCCCCTCCAAGAGACCCAGTACTTC. Amino acid sequence: CASIPSGAPLQETQYF. Full variable domain (rest looked up from reference TRBV5-6 and TRBJ2-5): DAGVTQSPTHLIKTRGQQVTLRCSPKSGHDTVSWYQQALGQGPQFIFQYYEEEERQRGNFPDRFSGHQFPNYSSELNVNALLLGDSALYLCASIPSGAPLQETQYFGPGTRLLVL.

On this clonotype: A much larger clone differs by one base, so this may be a read error. V and J are TRBV10-3 and TRBJ2-7; D remains ambiguous. Deletions cut 3 bases from V and 0 bases from J, with 6 bases between. The CDR3 runs to 13 residues. Germline lookup yields CDR1 ENHRY and CDR2 SYGVKD. The CDR3 nucleotides are TGTGCCATCAGTGAAGGGTTCTCCTACGAGCAGTACTTC. Residues: CAISEGFSYEQYF.

The V and J genes are TRBV15 and TRBJ2-1; TRBD2 matches at 7 bases. Germline V gene data show CDR1 as LNHNV and CDR2 as YYDKDF (reference sequence). Germline trimming cut 6 bases from V and 3 bases from J; bases unmatched to any gene: 11. The CDR3 is made up of 16 amino acids. The chain's CDR3 is CATSGQREGFYNEQFF. The CDR3 bases are TGTGCCACCAGTGGTCAGCGGGAAGGGTTCTACAATGAGCAGTTCTTC. The full variable domain, its missing parts supplied by reference TRBV15 and TRBJ2-1, is DAMVIQNPRYQVTQFGKPVTLSCSQTLNHNVMYWYQQKSSQAPKLLFHYYDKDFNNEADTPDNFQSRRPNTSFCFLDIRSPGLGDTAMYLCATSGQREGFYNEQFFGPGTRLTVL.

This clonotype was seen ten or more times. V usage is TRBV28 and J usage is TRBJ2-2; maybe TRBD1 (5 bases). Germline V CDR1 and CDR2: MDHEN, SYDVKM. V lost 3 bases and J 0 bases, leaving 8 bases between the germline ends. The CDR3 sequence is 15 residues long. The CDR3 spells CASSLVTANTGELFF. Written as DNA, the CDR3 is TGTGCCAGCAGTTTGGTGACAGCGAACACCGGGGAGCTGTTTTTT.

This clonotype has at least ten counts. The V call is TRBV20-1, the J call TRBJ2-1; TRBD2 aligns across 7 bases. There are 15 residues in the CDR3. The ends lost 0 bases at V and 4 bases at J; junction bases unmatched: 6. Germline V lookup: CDR1 DFQATT, CDR2 SNEGSKA (reference sequence). The CDR3 region has the DNA TGCAGTGCTAGAGATCCCCAGCGGGGATACAATGAGCAGTTCTTC. Translation gives CSARDPQRGYNEQFF.

This clonotype has ten or more counts. The V gene is TRBV4-3, the J gene TRBJ2-2; weak D call: TRBD2 (7 bases). The CDR3 has 16 amino acids. The germline V gene has CDR1 LGHNA and CDR2 YSLEER. V was clipped by 5 bases and J by 5 bases, with 18 bases between them. For the CDR3, the DNA is TGCGCCAGCAGCTCCCTAGGGGGGGGGCAGACCGGGGAGCTGTTTTTT. Amino acid sequence: CASSSLGGGQTGELFF.

This clonotype was picked up one time. This chain links TRBV4-2 with TRBJ2-3, with a tentative D call TRBD2 (6 bases). The germline gives CDR1 LGHNA, CDR2 YNFKEQ. With 0 bases removed from V and 2 bases from J, the gap between germline ends came to 9 bases. There are 15 residues in the CDR3. The CDR3 reads CASSQDWDSTDTQYF. In DNA, the CDR3 is TGTGCCAGCAGCCAAGACTGGGACTCCACAGATACGCAGTATTTT.